The 28 T cell receptor beta chains below were found in one sample sequenced in a study of T cell repertoires in cytomegalovirus infection. TCRdb re-derived calls from the reads in MiXCR, one entry per CDR3 protein. The table has about 150,000 distinct CDR3 sequences, around a quarter seen once. The specimen sequenced was PBMCs. Source of these receptors: a human donor in good health (CMV status not recorded). Some clones in this sample may be carry-over from other donors' samples.

This clonotype was seen at least ten times. The genes are TRBV7-2 and TRBJ1-1, with D maybe TRBD1 (5 bases). Germline assignment: CDR1 SGHTA and CDR2 FQGNSA. This CDR3 is built from 15 residues. The V and J ends lost 4 bases and 4 bases respectively, with 16 bases between them. The CDR3 nucleotides read TGTGCCAGCAGCTCCCTAGGGGCAGCGATCACTGAAGCTTTCTTT. Translating it yields CASSSLGAAITEAFF.

To note about this clonotype: Possible read error: a much larger clone is one base away. Without the conserved terminal phenylalanine or tryptophan, this CDR3 likely stems from a read error. The chain carries TRBV19 and TRBJ1-2; D unclear. The V gene's germline CDR1 is LNHDA and CDR2 SQIVND (reference sequence). The CDR3 runs 12 residues. V was pared by 9 bases and J by 5 bases, with 13 bases between. In DNA, the CDR3 is TGTGCCAGCGAGGTAGACGGATATGGCTACACCTAC. This encodes CASEVDGYGYTY.

This clonotype came up many times. The rearrangement links TRBV7-2 to TRBJ1-1; D is unresolved. V was trimmed by 4 bases and J by 1 base, leaving 7 bases between them. CDR1 and CDR2 (germline): SGHTA, FQGNSA. The length of the CDR3 is 13 residues. The chain's CDR3 is CASSSSKNTEAFF. The CDR3 nucleotides read TGTGCCAGCAGCTCTTCCAAGAACACTGAAGCTTTCTTT. Filled out from reference TRBV7-2 and TRBJ1-1, the complete variable domain reads GAGVSQSPSNKVTEKGKDVELRCDPISGHTALYWYRQSLGQGLEFLIYFQGNSAPDKSGLPSDRFSAERTGGSVSTLTIQRTQQEDSAVYLCASSSSKNTEAFFGQGTRLTVV.

J is TRBJ1-2 and V is TRBV28; no clear D gene. The germline V gene encodes CDR1 MDHEN and CDR2 SYDVKM. The CDR3 is 13 residues long. V shed 6 bases and J shed 0 bases, with 8 bases lying between them. The CDR3 region is CASSPATNYGYTF. The CDR3 nucleotides read TGTGCCAGCAGCCCCGCCACTAACTATGGCTACACCTTC.

The chain has TRBV28 and TRBJ1-1; 8 positions match TRBD1. The germline V gene encodes CDR1 MDHEN and CDR2 SYDVKM. V lost 6 bases and J lost 6; bases outside the gene matches: 6. The CDR3 covers 13 residues. CDR3 residues: CASRTGVVPEAFF. The CDR3 DNA reads TGTGCCAGCAGGACAGGGGTTGTCCCTGAAGCTTTCTTT.

This clonotype was seen at least ten times. This chain joins TRBV2 and TRBJ1-6; no reliable D call. The CDR3 is 15 residues long. CDR1 and CDR2 from the germline V gene are SNHLY and FYNNEI. V was pared by 3 bases and J by 9 bases, with 15 bases between. CDR3 region: CASSDKIGYGSPLHF. The CDR3 DNA follows: TGTGCCAGCAGTGATAAAATAGGGTACGGTTCACCCCTCCACTTT.

The chain combines TRBV28 with TRBJ2-1; D might be TRBD2 (5 bases). The CDR3 extends over 14 amino acids. CDR1 and CDR2 (germline): MDHEN, SYDVKM. Trimming stripped 3 bases from V and 10 bases from J, with 16 bases between. CDR3 loop: CASSFSRASQEQFF. Written as DNA, the CDR3 is TGTGCCAGCAGTTTCAGTAGGGCTAGCCAGGAGCAGTTCTTC.

This clonotype came up many times. V and J are TRBV7-2 and TRBJ1-6; D is unclear. Trimming shortened V by 3 bases and J by 3 bases, and 12 bases separated the two germline ends. Germline loops: CDR1 SGHTA, CDR2 FQGNSA. The CDR3 consists of 16 residues. The CDR3 here is CASSFSPSFYNSPLHF. The CDR3 DNA is TGTGCCAGCAGCTTTTCCCCCAGTTTCTATAATTCACCCCTCCACTTT.

This chain links TRBV29-1 with TRBJ1-2; TRBD1 matches at 7 bases. Germline V gene lookup returns CDR1 SQVTM and CDR2 ANQGSEA. V shed 5 bases, J shed 7 bases, and the junction held 4 bases outside the gene matches. The CDR3 runs 11 residues. The CDR3 DNA reads as TGCAGCGTTACAGGGGAAGTTGGCTACACCTTC. The encoded protein is CSVTGEVGYTF.

A few counts support this clonotype. V and J are TRBV7-2 and TRBJ2-3, with 11 bases that match TRBD2. Trimming removed 5 bases from V and 4 bases from J; junction bases left unmatched: 14. The germline V gene encodes CDR1 SGHTA and CDR2 FQGNSA. The CDR3 contains 18 residues. DNA of the CDR3: TGTGCCAGCAGCCGTAGCGCACTAGCGGGAGTGTTGGCAGATACGCAGTATTTT. Amino acids: CASSRSALAGVLADTQYF.

This clonotype was recorded at least ten times. The chain is built from TRBV7-8 and TRBJ2-4; tentative D call: TRBD1 (6 bases). The CDR3 runs 15 residues. Trimming cost V 5 bases and J 4 bases, with 15 bases left between them. Germline V gene lookup returns CDR1 SGHVS and CDR2 FQNEAQ. The CDR3 DNA sequence: TGTGCCAGCAGCCCTCCCGGACAGATTAAAAACATTCAGTACTTC. Translation: CASSPPGQIKNIQYF. The full variable domain, its missing parts supplied by reference TRBV7-8 and TRBJ2-4, is GAGVSQSPRYKVAKRGQDVALRCDPISGHVSLFWYQQALGQGPEFLTYFQNEAQLDKSGLPSDRFFAERPEGSVSTLKIQRTQQEDSAVYLCASSPPGQIKNIQYFGAGTRLSVL.

In this sample, this clonotype turned up once. J is TRBJ2-1 and V is TRBV4-3, with 8 positions matching TRBD2. The CDR3 contains 18 residues. Germline CDR1 is LGHNA and CDR2 is YSLEER. Losses at the gene ends were 0 bases for V and 9 bases for J; bases not matched to a gene: 16. CDR3 sequence reads: CASSQEIVPGTSIGEQFF. In nucleotides, the CDR3 is TGCGCCAGCAGCCAAGAGATTGTCCCCGGGACTAGTATTGGTGAGCAGTTCTTC.

This clonotype occurred many times. V and J are TRBV7-6 and TRBJ2-1; 7 positions agree with TRBD2. The V and J ends lost 5 bases and 3 bases, in that order; junction bases with no gene match: 13. The CDR3 extends over 17 amino acids. The germline V gene has CDR1 SGHVS and CDR2 FNYEAQ. Written as DNA, the CDR3 is TGTGCCAGCAGCATAACCCCGGCGGGAGCCAACTACAATGAGCAGTTCTTC. Amino acid sequence: CASSITPAGANYNEQFF.

This clonotype was counted only a few times. The chain combines TRBV7-2 with TRBJ2-5; unclear D gene. This CDR3 contains 13 residues. Germline assignment: CDR1 SGHTA and CDR2 FQGNSA. Trimming removed 3 bases at V and 2 bases at J, with 7 bases between. This CDR3 reads CASSLEQQETQYF. The CDR3 DNA reads TGTGCCAGCAGCTTGGAGCAGCAAGAGACCCAGTACTTC.

The chain combines TRBV28 with TRBJ1-4; D remains unclear. Germline V gene lookup returns CDR1 MDHEN and CDR2 SYDVKM. Trimming removed 6 bases from V and 4 bases from J, with 18 bases in between. The length of the CDR3 is 16 residues. The CDR3 region has the DNA TGTGCCAGCAGCAACGTTGAATTCGGGAGTAATGAAAAACTGTTTTTT. This codes for CASSNVEFGSNEKLFF.

This clonotype was seen a handful of times. The V call is TRBV6-6, the J call TRBJ1-1; D unclear. The germline V gene encodes CDR1 MNHNY and CDR2 SVGAGI (reference sequence). V was clipped by 9 bases and J by 5 bases, with 16 bases between them. The CDR3 extends over 13 amino acids. The CDR3 sequence is CASLGNGGTEAFF. The CDR3 DNA reads as TGTGCCAGTCTAGGGAATGGTGGAACTGAAGCTTTCTTT.

The genes are TRBV7-2 and TRBJ2-7, with 14 bases lining up with TRBD2. J gave up 5 bases and V 0 bases, and 0 bases lay outside the gene matches. The germline gives CDR1 SGHTA, CDR2 FQGNSA. There are 15 residues in the CDR3. CDR3 in amino acids: CASSLAGLAGDEQYF. The CDR3 coding sequence is TGTGCCAGCAGCTTAGCGGGACTAGCGGGAGACGAGCAGTACTTC. Drawing the rest from reference TRBV7-2 and TRBJ2-7, the complete variable domain is GAGVSQSPSNKVTEKGKDVELRCDPISGHTALYWYRQSLGQGLEFLIYFQGNSAPDKSGLPSDRFSAERTGGSVSTLTIQRTQQEDSAVYLCASSLAGLAGDEQYFGPGTRLTVT.

This clonotype has ten or more counts. The chain joins TRBV7-2 to TRBJ1-1; the D is unclear. Looked up from germline, CDR1 is SGHTA and CDR2 is FQGNSA. V was clipped by 1 base and J by 2 bases, with 14 bases between them. This CDR3 region has 16 residues. CDR3 sequence reads: CASSLEFPPQNTEAFF. Written as DNA, the CDR3 is TGTGCCAGCAGCTTAGAATTCCCACCCCAAAACACTGAAGCTTTCTTT.

This clonotype was seen at least ten times. The V and J genes are TRBV12-3 or TRBV12-4 and TRBJ2-1, with 7 bases fitting TRBD2. This CDR3 has 15 amino acids. Trimming took 2 bases from V and 0 from J; bases not matched to a gene: 1. CDR3 in amino acids: CASSLSGVSYNEQFF. The CDR3 DNA is TGTGCCAGCAGTTTAAGCGGGGTCTCCTACAATGAGCAGTTCTTC.

This clonotype was observed at least ten times. The rearrangement joins TRBV28 to TRBJ2-5, with 8 bases matching TRBD2. With V trimmed by 2 bases and J by 7 bases, 9 bases remained unmatched. Per germline, CDR1 MDHEN and CDR2 SYDVKM. The CDR3 has 15 amino acids. This CDR3 is CASSLQRGGAGTQYF. In DNA form, the CDR3 reads TGTGCCAGCAGTTTACAACGGGGGGGGGCGGGGACCCAGTACTTC.

The J gene is TRBJ2-1, the V gene TRBV29-1, with 9 bases lining up with TRBD2. Losses at the gene ends were 4 bases for V and 4 bases for J; bases not matched to a gene: 5. Germline V gene lookup returns CDR1 SQVTM and CDR2 ANQGSEA. There are 14 residues in the CDR3. In DNA form, the CDR3 reads TGCAGCGTTGGGTCTAGCGGGATATACAATGAGCAGTTCTTC. Encoded protein: CSVGSSGIYNEQFF.

The rearrangement links TRBV18 to TRBJ1-2, with D perhaps TRBD1 (6 bases). In germline, CDR1 is KGHSH, CDR2 LQKENI. This CDR3 spans 14 amino acids. V gave up 3 bases and J gave up 4 bases, with 12 bases separating them. CDR3 in amino acids: CASSPGQTVYGYTF. DNA of the CDR3: TGTGCCAGCTCACCTGGACAGACCGTCTATGGCTACACCTTC.

Here the CDR3 reads CASSTWTGATDTQYF. Here the CDR3 DNA reads TGTGCCAGCAGCACTTGGACAGGGGCCACAGATACGCAGTATTTT. This chain uses TRBV7-9 with TRBJ2-3; 9 bases map to TRBD1. The CDR3 length is 15 residues. Germline CDR1 is SEHNR and CDR2 is FQNEAQ (reference sequence). V lost 5 bases to trimming and J lost 2 bases; unmatched junction nucleotides: 5.

The chain combines TRBV5-6 with TRBJ1-2; D is possibly TRBD1 (6 bases). The CDR3 is 15 residues long. Germline V gene sequence: CDR1 SGHDT, CDR2 YYEEEE. Trimming stripped 4 bases from V and 8 bases from J, with 21 bases between. CDR3 amino acids: CASSVPGQYEEGYTF. Written as DNA, the CDR3 is TGTGCCAGCAGCGTACCAGGACAGTATGAGGAGGGCTACACCTTC. Full variable domain (remainder filled in from reference TRBV5-6 and TRBJ1-2): DAGVTQSPTHLIKTRGQQVTLRCSPKSGHDTVSWYQQALGQGPQFIFQYYEEEERQRGNFPDRFSGHQFPNYSSELNVNALLLGDSALYLCASSVPGQYEEGYTFGSGTRLTVV.

This clonotype turned up a few times. The gene calls are TRBV28 and TRBJ2-2; D might be TRBD2 (5 bases). The CDR3 has 15 residues. V gave up 1 base and J gave up 4 bases, with 10 bases separating them. Per the germline V gene, CDR1 is MDHEN and CDR2 is SYDVKM. The DNA for the CDR3 is TGTGCCAGCAGTTTATTAACGGGGAGCACCGGGGAGCTGTTTTTT. Amino acid sequence: CASSLLTGSTGELFF.

This chain joins TRBV11-3 and TRBJ2-3; 11 bases are a match to TRBD2. Per germline, CDR1 SGHNT and CDR2 YENEEA. Trimming took 4 bases from V and 3 from J; bases not matched to a gene: 6. CDR3 length: 16 amino acids. CDR3 DNA sequence: TGTGCCAGCAGCTCCTCCGGGACTAGCGGTACAGATACGCAGTATTTT. It encodes CASSSSGTSGTDTQYF.

This clonotype was found a few times. The chain joins TRBV29-1 to TRBJ2-3; D is possibly TRBD2 (6 bases). This CDR3 is built from 13 residues. With 7 bases removed from V and 6 bases from J, the gap between germline ends came to 17 bases. Germline V gives CDR1 SQVTM, CDR2 ANQGSEA. CDR3 DNA: TGCAGCGGCGGGGAGAGCCTCCCGGATACGCAGTATTTT. This codes for CSGGESLPDTQYF.

The J gene is TRBJ2-7, the V gene TRBV10-2, with TRBD2 as a possible D gene (6 bases). V was shortened by 7 bases and J by 0 bases, with 16 bases between the two germline ends. Germline V gene lookup returns CDR1 WSHSY and CDR2 SAAADI. CDR3 length: 15 amino acids. The CDR3 DNA reads TGCGCCAGCATTCCGGGACTCGAGAGCTCCTACGAGCAGTACTTC. Its translation is CASIPGLESSYEQYF.